This record looks at one T cell receptor beta chain sequence and its context. As yet, its antigen is unknown. As for time point: 2014-2015 season, pre-vaccination. This specimen belongs to a study of follicular helper T cells after annual influenza vaccination. Study results and caveats: ICOS+CD38+ cTfh clonality tracked population frequency, and its change tracked circulating plasmablast change. Only roughly 8.5-23% of analyzed cells yielded productive TCRB sequences.

The CDR3 totals 13 residues. Germline V gene sequence: CDR1 SEHNR, CDR2 FQNEAQ (reference sequence). V shed 1 base and J shed 7 bases, with 8 bases lying between them. Some clones are missing from TCRdb's copy, which holds only in-frame ones; the method was immunoSEQ multiplex PCR. Seen here are some 30,000 clones, roughly 80% observed once, and the top ten hold about 1.2%. The source of this sequence is an adult who received the influenza vaccine. The specimen was CXCR5+ CD38- circulating T follicular helper cells from blood, collected on the day of influenza vaccination. The subset denotes: circulating Tfh, non-naive CD4+CXCR5+PD-1+ (ICOS+CD38+ or ICOS-CD38-). The chain links TRBV7-9 to TRBJ2-1; D may be TRBD2 (5 bases). CDR3: CASSLVTGNEQFF. CDR3 DNA sequence: TGTGCCAGCAGCTTAGTAACGGGGAATGAGCAGTTCTTC.